Following are 30 T cell receptor delta chains from one sample sequenced in a study of γδ T cells in repeated Plasmodium falciparum infection (dated by TCRdb to about 2021). Library creation used multiplex PCR. Reads for this sample came from an Illumina MiSeq. TCRdb reran clone calling on the public reads with CATT; rows sharing one DNA sequence were then combined. For this sample there are more than 45,000 delta-chain clones; around 1.7% appear just once. The ten top clones hold 15% of the sample. Vgamma9/Vdelta2+ and Vdelta2-negative gammadelta T cell populations were flow-sorted from peripheral blood mononuclear cells for bulk TCR repertoire analysis. Material: gamma-delta T cells from blood. These receptors were taken from a pool of human donors (malaria-infected and uninfected, not separated).

This clone was found a few times. A read error likely explains why the TCRdb protein, taken from a much larger clone, differs from this DNA's translation at residue 11; the protein shown is translated from the DNA. The J gene is TRDJ1, the V gene TRDV1; D is perhaps TRDD3 (8 bases). The J gene, absent from TCRdb, was called here by matching the DNA to germline. This CDR3 region has 24 residues. V lost 7 bases and J 0 bases, leaving 42 bases between the germline ends. Germline assignment: CDR1 TSWWSYY and CDR2 QGS. The CDR3 loop is CALVAPPHFLRSLLGERNTDKLIF. CDR3 sequence (DNA): TGTGCTCTTGTAGCACCTCCTCATTTCCTACGCTCACTGCTGGGGGAAAGAAACACCGATAAACTCATCTTT.

Notes on this clone: A single base is all that separates this from a far larger clone, so a read error is likely. Other DNA sequences in the sample encode the same CDR3. Here the V gene is TRDV2, but the J gene went uncalled; the D segment call TRDD3 is taken from the table without a DNA check. Germline lookup yields CDR1 GEAIGNYY and CDR2 EKD. The CDR3 runs to 20 residues. This CDR3 reads CACDTETSSETQRGILGLIF. The CDR3 DNA is TGTGCCTGTGACACAGAGACTTCCTCCGAGACCCAACGGGGGATACTAGGCCTCATCTTC.

This clone was observed a few times. TCRdb's protein, taken from a much larger clone, differs from this DNA's translation at residue 8, likely owing to a read error; the protein displayed comes from the DNA. The V call is TRDV1, the J call TRDJ1; no clear D gene. Because TCRdb records no J gene, it was assigned here through a match of the DNA to germline. V was pared by 2 bases and J by 1 base, with 17 bases between. Germline assignment: CDR1 TSWWSYY and CDR2 QGS. The CDR3 covers 17 residues. CDR3 loop: CALGEELWLRATDKLIF. The CDR3 coding sequence is TGTGCTCTTGGGGAAGAACTGTGGCTTAGGGCCACCGATAAACTCATCTTT.

This clone is categorized as medium-sized. The DNA is omitted, as the CDR3 cannot be located on it reliably, and the CDR3 follows TCRdb's listing. The same CDR3 is also encoded by other DNA sequences in this sample. The chain joins TRDV1 to TRDJ1; the DNA was not used to check the table's D call, TRDD3. CDR1 TSWWSYY and CDR2 QGS come from the germline V gene. The CDR3 numbers 18 amino acids, ends counted. The CDR3 loop is CALETDSYWGYGTDKLIF.

This clone was detected ten times or more. Translating this DNA gives a protein that differs at residue 15 from the TCRdb one, which belongs to a much larger clone; a read error is likely, and the protein shown is this translation. This chain uses TRDV1 with TRDJ1, with no clear D. Germline lookup yields CDR1 TSWWSYY and CDR2 QGS. The CDR3 totals 18 residues. This CDR3 reads CALGEIAQVVPHTDELIF. As DNA, the CDR3 is TGTGCTCTTGGGGAAATTGCTCAAGTCGTCCCCCACACCGATGAACTCATCTTT.

This clone came up a few times. A read error likely explains why the TCRdb protein, taken from a much larger clone, differs from this DNA's translation at residue 7; the protein shown is translated from the DNA. The CDR3 loop reads CACDPACLITGGYVDKLIF. The DNA of the CDR3 is TGTGCCTGTGACCCTGCCTGCCTAATAACTGGGGGATACGTCGATAAACTCATCTTT. The genes are TRDV2 and TRDJ1, with 13 bases identical to TRDD3. TCRdb supplies no J gene; here it was assigned by aligning the nucleotide sequence to germline. The CDR3 consists of 19 residues. CDR1 is GEAIGNYY, CDR2 EKD, per germline. Germline trimming cut 3 bases from V and 4 bases from J; bases unmatched to any gene: 16.

This clone occurred many times. It may be a read error: a sequence one base away is much more abundant. V is TRDV2 and J is TRDJ1, with TRDD2 matching 7 bases. Trimming cost V 4 bases and J 0 bases; bases outside gene matches: 19. Germline loops: CDR1 GEAIGNYY, CDR2 EKD. This CDR3 is 19 amino acids long. CDR3 DNA: TGTGCCTGTGATAATCCCGCCTTCCTTGACCGCGGGTACACCGATAAACTCATCTTT. As protein: CACDNPAFLDRGYTDKLIF.

Concerning this clone: TCRdb records a much larger clone's protein for this DNA, with a difference at residue 13 that likely arises from a read error; the protein given is the translation of the DNA. The rearrangement joins TRDV1 to TRDJ1; 12 bases match TRDD3. The CDR3 is 26 residues long. The ends lost 0 bases at V and 7 bases at J; junction bases unmatched: 36. Germline CDR1 is TSWWSYY and CDR2 is QGS. CDR3 nucleotides: TGTGCTCTTGGGGAACTCGGCCTTCCTATGTTTTGGTGGATACGTTACTGGGGGATACATTCGGGTAAACTCATCTTT. Amino acids: CALGELGLPMFWWIRYWGIHSGKLIF.

This clone was recorded many times. The protein TCRdb gives is from a much larger clone and does not agree with this DNA's translation at residue 8, likely a read error; the protein shown here comes from the DNA. This chain joins TRDV2 and TRDJ1, with D possibly being TRDD3 (7 bases). Trimming took off 0 bases at V and 0 bases at J, with 19 bases between the two ends. CDR1 GEAIGNYY and CDR2 EKD come from the germline V gene. The CDR3 is made up of 18 amino acids. The chain's CDR3 is CACDTELLPLGDTDKLIF. The CDR3 DNA reads TGTGCCTGTGACACCGAACTCCTTCCCCTGGGGGACACCGATAAACTCATCTTT.

On this clone itself: Translating this DNA gives a protein that differs at residue 15 from the TCRdb one, which belongs to a much larger clone; a read error is likely, and the protein shown is this translation. The chain couples TRDV1 to TRDJ1; 8 nucleotides agree with TRDD3. Since TCRdb gives no J gene, matching the DNA to germline was used here to assign it. This CDR3 has 21 residues. Per germline, CDR1 TSWWSYY and CDR2 QGS. Germline trimming cut 3 bases from V and 2 bases from J; bases unmatched to any gene: 23. The CDR3 DNA reads TGTGCTCTTGGGGATGGTTATAGACAGGGATACGGTTTTTATTCGACCGATAAACTCATCTTT. Translated: CALGDGYRQGYGFYSTDKLIF.

Only a few counts were recorded for this clone. TCRdb's protein for this DNA is that of a much larger clone and differs from the translation at residue 8, likely a read error; the protein shown is the DNA translation. The rearrangement joins TRDV1 to TRDJ3; D unresolved. The CDR3 contains 20 residues. Trimming removed 0 bases from V and 2 bases from J, with 17 bases in between. From germline, CDR1 is TSWWSYY and CDR2 QGS. Here the CDR3 reads CALGELGRPLQTWDTRQMFF. For the CDR3, the DNA is TGTGCTCTTGGGGAACTAGGTCGCCCCCTCCAAACCTGGGACACCCGACAGATGTTTTTC.

About this clone: This likely stems from a read error, as it lies one base from a far larger clone. Here the V gene is TRDV1, but the J gene went uncalled; the table's D call, TRDD3, has no DNA check behind it. Looked up from germline, CDR1 is TSWWSYY and CDR2 is QGS. CDR3 length: 25 amino acids. The CDR3 bases are TGTGCTCTTGGGGAACTAGGCAGGCTCGGCTACTCTAGCTCATCCGGGGGGCAGTACACCGATAAGCTCATCTTT. It encodes CALGELGRLGYSSSSGGQYTDKLIF.

The sample holds a few counts of this clone. This is likely an artifact of a read error, given a far larger clone one base away. This chain uses TRDV1 with TRDJ1; D gene unclear. The J gene is absent in TCRdb and was assigned here via DNA matching to germline. Germline assignment: CDR1 TSWWSYY and CDR2 QGS. The CDR3 is 14 amino acids. V dropped 1 base and J dropped 8 bases, with 14 bases sitting between them. This chain's CDR3 is CALGEPDPLLKLIF. CDR3 bases: TGTGCTCTTGGGGAACCGGATCCCTTGCTGAAACTCATCTTT.

This clone came up a few times. The protein recorded in TCRdb matches a much larger clone and deviates from this DNA's translation at residue 23, suggesting a read error; the protein here is obtained by translating the DNA. J gene calling gave no result, while the V gene is TRDV1; whether TRDD3, the table's D call, matches the DNA was not checked. Germline CDR1 is TSWWSYY and CDR2 is QGS. The CDR3 is made up of 25 amino acids. CDR3 sequence: CALGIERGDFLISTGDSWDTRQVFF. The CDR3 nucleotides are TGTGCTCTTGGGATCGAACGTGGGGACTTCCTAATAAGTACTGGGGATTCCTGGGACACCCGACAGGTGTTTTTC.

Worth noting for this clone: The TCRdb protein comes from a much larger clone and disagrees with this DNA's translation at residue 5, likely due to a read error; the protein given here is derived from the DNA. The rearrangement links TRDV1 to TRDJ1; TRDD1 might be the D (6 bases). Assignment of the J gene here rests on matching the DNA to germline, because TCRdb gives none. This CDR3 contains 28 residues. The germline V gene has CDR1 TSWWSYY and CDR2 QGS. CDR3 nucleotides: TGTGCTCTTGGGGGACTTCCGTTTCCCCCTCTGGCTACTAAGAAATATTTACGGGTCCTTGCTTACACCAATAAACTCATCTTT. It codes for CALGGLPFPPLATKKYLRVLAYTNKLIF.

This clone has at least ten counts. The TCRdb record carries a much larger clone's protein, which differs from this DNA's translation at residue 14; a read error is the likely cause, and the protein listed here is the DNA translation. The chain links TRDV2 to TRDJ1; TRDD3 aligns across 13 bases. CDR1 GEAIGNYY and CDR2 EKD come from the germline V gene. The CDR3 contains 18 residues. CDR3 residues: CACDPVLGDTGVTGKLIF. The DNA of the CDR3 is TGTGCCTGTGATCCCGTACTGGGGGATACGGGGGTCACCGGTAAACTCATCTTT.

This clone occurred many times. This DNA's translation and the protein TCRdb lists, from a much larger clone, do not match at residue 8, likely due to a read error; the protein shown is translated from the DNA. This chain connects TRDV1 to TRDJ1; D is ambiguous. Trimming took off 1 base at V and 8 bases at J, with 8 bases between the two ends. Germline CDR1 and CDR2: TSWWSYY and QGS. There are 12 residues in the CDR3. DNA of the CDR3: TGTGCTCTTGGGGAACGGGGCCAAAAACTCATCTTT. Translation gives CALGERGQKLIF.

A word on this clone: The protein given by TCRdb reflects a much larger clone and differs at residue 18 from this DNA's translation, likely from a read error; the protein shown is the DNA's translation. V usage is TRDV1 and J usage is TRDJ1, with 8 bases fitting TRDD3. J lost 11 bases, V lost 2 bases, and 31 bases had no gene match. The CDR3 extends over 21 amino acids. Germline-derived CDR1 and CDR2 are TSWWSYY and QGS. In nucleotides, the CDR3 is TGTGCTCTTGGGGAAAGGTATTTTAATACTATAAGGGATACGAGAGTGGTGAAGCTCATCTTT. It yields the protein CALGERYFNTIRDTRVVKLIF.

For this clone: A far bigger clonotype differs at one base, so this is likely a read error. Additional DNA sequences in this sample encode the identical CDR3. The gene calls are TRDV1 and TRDJ1; 9 nucleotides agree with TRDD3. Germline lookup yields CDR1 TSWWSYY and CDR2 QGS. CDR3 size: 26 residues. CDR3: CALGETILKPRPGDWGTLRYTDKLIF. The DNA for the CDR3 is TGTGCTCTTGGGGAAACGATCCTAAAGCCGCGACCGGGAGACTGGGGGACCCTGAGGTACACCGATAAGCTCATCTTT.

The table lists this clone with a few counts. TCRdb records a much larger clone's protein for this DNA, with a difference at residue 12 that likely arises from a read error; the protein given is the translation of the DNA. The gene calls are TRDV1 and TRDJ1; 9 positions agree with TRDD2. TCRdb records no J gene; here it was assigned by comparing the DNA to germline. CDR3 length equals 19 residues. V lost 1 base and J lost 1; bases outside the gene matches: 13. Germline CDR1 reads TSWWSYY; CDR2 reads QGS. The CDR3, as DNA: TGTGCTCTTGGGGAACGGCCTTCCTACATTGGGAGCCCCACCGATAAACTCATCTTT. This codes for CALGERPSYIGSPTDKLIF.

Concerning this clone itself: The protein TCRdb gives is from a much larger clone and does not agree with this DNA's translation at residue 19, likely a read error; the protein shown here comes from the DNA. This chain links TRDV2 with TRDJ1; 13 positions agree with TRDD3. The J gene comes from matching the DNA to germline here; TCRdb lacks it. Trimming removed 1 base from V and 10 bases from J; junction bases left unmatched: 29. CDR1 and CDR2 from the germline V gene are GEAIGNYY and EKD. This CDR3 has 22 amino acids. In DNA, the CDR3 is TGTGCCTGTGACACGAGGCAAAATTTCCTACGAACTTTACTGGGGGATACGGAAAGACTCATCTTT. The encoded protein is CACDTRQNFLRTLLGDTERLIF.

This clone was detected many times. The mismatch at residue 9 between this DNA's translation and the TCRdb protein of a much larger clone likely reflects a read error; the protein shown is translated from the DNA. The chain has TRDV2 and TRDJ1; TRDD3 matches at 9 bases. Germline CDR1 is GEAIGNYY and CDR2 is EKD. The CDR3 is 19 amino acids. V shed 0 bases, J shed 5 bases, and the junction held 18 bases outside the gene matches. The CDR3: CACDTAGVRGDTVRDKLIF. DNA for the CDR3: TGTGCCTGTGACACCGCGGGTGTACGGGGGGATACAGTAAGAGATAAACTCATCTTT.

This clone showed up just a few times. The TCRdb protein comes from a much larger clone and disagrees with this DNA's translation at residue 6, likely due to a read error; the protein given here is derived from the DNA. The genes are TRDV1 and TRDJ1, with 13 positions matching TRDD3. CDR1 and CDR2 (germline): TSWWSYY, QGS. V shed 2 bases, J shed 5 bases, and the junction held 26 bases outside the gene matches. This CDR3 region has 23 residues. CDR3 nucleotide sequence: TGTGCTCTTGGGGAAACTCGCTTCCTACCCATTTACTGGGGGATACGCACCTTAGATAAACTCATCTTT. It translates to CALGETRFLPIYWGIRTLDKLIF.

The sample holds many counts of this clone. A read error is possible here, since a much larger clone lies one base away. Other nucleotide sequences from this sample produce the same CDR3. The chain employs TRDV1 and TRDJ1; the match to TRDD3 covers 8 bases. No J gene is reported in TCRdb; it was inferred here by comparing the DNA with germline. This CDR3 is 19 amino acids long. The junction had 22 bases not matched to a gene; V was cut back by 0 bases and J by 10 bases. CDR1 and CDR2 from the germline V gene are TSWWSYY and QGS. The CDR3 is CALGELPPPLLGDCWRLIF. The CDR3 DNA is TGTGCTCTTGGGGAACTTCCTCCACCTCTATTGGGGGATTGCTGGAGACTCATCTTT.

On this clone itself: The protein in TCRdb stems from a much larger clone and differs at residue 8 from this DNA's translation, likely a read error; here the protein is translated from the DNA. CDR3 loop: CALGELPSRLPLETYTDKLIF. Written as DNA, the CDR3 is TGTGCTCTTGGGGAACTCCCCTCGCGCCTTCCCTTGGAGACGTACACCGATAAACTCATCTTT. V gene TRDV1 combines with J gene TRDJ1; possibly TRDD2 for D (6 bases). In germline, CDR1 is TSWWSYY, CDR2 QGS. The CDR3 is 21 amino acids. The V end was cut by 0 bases, the J end by 0 bases, with 26 bases between.

This clone appeared many times. A far larger clone is just one base off, so this is likely a read error. Different DNA sequences within this sample yield the same CDR3. The chain joins TRDV1 to TRDJ1, with TRDD3 matching over 8 bases. The J gene is not listed in TCRdb, so it was assigned here from a DNA match to germline. The CDR3 runs 17 residues. Looked up from germline, CDR1 is TSWWSYY and CDR2 is QGS. CDR3 in DNA: TGTGCTCTCGGGGATACATTCCAGGGAGGGTACAACGATAAACTCATCTTT. It encodes CALGDTFQGGYNDKLIF.

Worth noting for this clone: TCRdb pairs this DNA with a much larger clone's protein that differs at residue 10, likely a read error; the protein shown was translated from the DNA. The rearrangement joins TRDV1 to TRDJ1; no clear D gene. This CDR3 region has 14 residues. Germline CDR1 TSWWSYY, CDR2 QGS. CDR3 sequence: CALGIPKYTGKLIF. CDR3 coding DNA: TGTGCTCTTGGGATTCCCAAGTACACCGGTAAACTCATCTTT.

This clone has more than one count but fewer than ten. This is likely an artifact of a read error, given a far larger clone one base away. Other DNA sequences in this sample translate to the same CDR3. The chain couples TRDV1 to TRDJ1, with TRDD3 identical over 10 bases. As TCRdb names no J gene, one was assigned here on the basis of a DNA match to germline. The CDR3 covers 23 residues. The V gene's germline CDR1 is TSWWSYY and CDR2 QGS. The CDR3 spells CALAPPSAPWDWGIRLKTDKLIF. The CDR3 DNA reads as TGCGCTCTTGCTCCCCCTTCCGCCCCTTGGGACTGGGGGATCCGCCTTAAGACCGATAAACTCATCTTT.

For this clone: A far larger clone is just one base off, so this is likely a read error. Other DNA sequences from this sample encode an identical CDR3 as well. The chain couples TRDV3 to TRDJ1, with 13 bases identical to TRDD3. The germline V gene has CDR1 TVYSNPD and CDR2 GDNSRS (reference sequence). This CDR3 is 24 amino acids long. The junction had 34 bases not matched to a gene; V was cut back by 5 bases and J by 1 base. The CDR3 is CARHGAPHSPNHYWGIRGTDKLIF. In DNA form, the CDR3 reads TGTGCCCGTCACGGCGCCCCCCACTCACCTAATCATTACTGGGGGATACGAGGCACCGATAAACTCATCTTT.

This clone was detected ten times or more. Only one base separates this from a far larger clonotype, so it likely reflects a read error. Different DNA sequences within this sample yield the same CDR3. The chain has TRDV1 and TRDJ1, with 9 nucleotides matching TRDD3. There are 22 residues in the CDR3. J gave up 5 bases and V 0 bases, and 25 bases lay outside the gene matches. From germline, CDR1 is TSWWSYY and CDR2 QGS. DNA for the CDR3: TGTGCTCTTGGGGAACTAAAGGCCTCCTTGGCTGGGGGATTCACCTGCACTGATAAACTCATCTTT. Its translation: CALGELKASLAGGFTCTDKLIF.